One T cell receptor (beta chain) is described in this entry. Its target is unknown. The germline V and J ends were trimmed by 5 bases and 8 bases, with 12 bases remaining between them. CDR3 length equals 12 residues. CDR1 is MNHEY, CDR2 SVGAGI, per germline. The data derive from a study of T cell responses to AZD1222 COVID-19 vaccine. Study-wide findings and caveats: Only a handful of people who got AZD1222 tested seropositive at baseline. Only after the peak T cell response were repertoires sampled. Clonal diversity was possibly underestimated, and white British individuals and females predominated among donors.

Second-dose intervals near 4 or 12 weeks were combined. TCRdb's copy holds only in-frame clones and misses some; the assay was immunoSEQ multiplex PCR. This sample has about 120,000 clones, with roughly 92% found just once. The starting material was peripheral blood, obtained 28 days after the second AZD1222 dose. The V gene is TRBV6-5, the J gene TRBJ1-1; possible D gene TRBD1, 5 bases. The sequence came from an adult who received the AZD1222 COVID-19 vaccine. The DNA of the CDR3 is TGTGCCAGCAGTAACAGGCAGGTCGAAGCTTTCTTT. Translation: CASSNRQVEAFF.